The table lists the clone carrying this TCR beta chain with many counts. What it binds is unknown. The sample is drawn from a study of blood T cells in healthy people across ages. Findings and limits, study-wide: Possibly confounding the expanded clonotype changes was the fact that donor CMV status was unknown. Whereas aged donors had fewer naive CD4+ cells, long-lived donors had more of them and higher diversity.

CDR3 length: 16 residues. V lost 0 bases, J lost 4 bases, and 15 bases lay in between. Germline assignment: CDR1 LGHDT and CDR2 YNNKEL (reference sequence). A sample-barcoded 5' primer and a J-beta primer mix were used in a second PCR of roughly 6 to 11 cycles. TCRdb re-called the 5' RACE reads through MiXCR, storing one row per CDR3 protein. In the table there are some 730,000 distinct CDR3 sequences, about 24% of which are singletons. What was sequenced was blood. J is TRBJ2-5 and V is TRBV3-1; D may be TRBD1 (5 bases). The clonotype originates from a man between 65 and 79 years old in good health. Written as DNA, the CDR3 is TGTGCCAGCAGCCAAGATAGGCTAGGGGTACGAGAGACCCAGTACTTC. Its protein product is CASSQDRLGVRETQYF.